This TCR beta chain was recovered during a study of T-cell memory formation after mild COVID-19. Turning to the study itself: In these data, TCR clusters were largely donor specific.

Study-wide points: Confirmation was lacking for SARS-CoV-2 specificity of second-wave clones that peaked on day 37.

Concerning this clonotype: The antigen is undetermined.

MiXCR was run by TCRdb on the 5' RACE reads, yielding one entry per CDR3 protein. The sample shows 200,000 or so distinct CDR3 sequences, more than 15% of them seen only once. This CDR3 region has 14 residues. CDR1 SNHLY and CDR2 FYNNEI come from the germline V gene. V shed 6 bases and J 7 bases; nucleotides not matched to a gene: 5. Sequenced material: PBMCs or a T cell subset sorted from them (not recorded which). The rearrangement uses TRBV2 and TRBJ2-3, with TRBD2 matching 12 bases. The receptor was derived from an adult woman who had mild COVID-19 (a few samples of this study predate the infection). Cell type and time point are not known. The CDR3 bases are TGTGCCAGCAGGGGGACTAGCGGGCCGAATACGCAGTATTTT. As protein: CASRGTSGPNTQYF.